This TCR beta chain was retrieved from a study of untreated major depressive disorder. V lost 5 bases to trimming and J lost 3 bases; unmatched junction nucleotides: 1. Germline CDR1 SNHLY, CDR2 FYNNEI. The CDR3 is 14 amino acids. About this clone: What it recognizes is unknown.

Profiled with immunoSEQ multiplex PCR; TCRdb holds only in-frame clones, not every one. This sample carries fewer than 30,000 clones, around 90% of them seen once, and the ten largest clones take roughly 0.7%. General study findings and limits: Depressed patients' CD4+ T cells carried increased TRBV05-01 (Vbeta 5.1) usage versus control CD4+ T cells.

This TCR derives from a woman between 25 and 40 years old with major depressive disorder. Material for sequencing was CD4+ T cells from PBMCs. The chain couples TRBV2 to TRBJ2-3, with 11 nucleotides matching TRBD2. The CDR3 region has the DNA TGTGCCAGCAGTAGACTAGCGGGGACAGATACGCAGTATTTT. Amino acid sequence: CASSRLAGTDTQYF.